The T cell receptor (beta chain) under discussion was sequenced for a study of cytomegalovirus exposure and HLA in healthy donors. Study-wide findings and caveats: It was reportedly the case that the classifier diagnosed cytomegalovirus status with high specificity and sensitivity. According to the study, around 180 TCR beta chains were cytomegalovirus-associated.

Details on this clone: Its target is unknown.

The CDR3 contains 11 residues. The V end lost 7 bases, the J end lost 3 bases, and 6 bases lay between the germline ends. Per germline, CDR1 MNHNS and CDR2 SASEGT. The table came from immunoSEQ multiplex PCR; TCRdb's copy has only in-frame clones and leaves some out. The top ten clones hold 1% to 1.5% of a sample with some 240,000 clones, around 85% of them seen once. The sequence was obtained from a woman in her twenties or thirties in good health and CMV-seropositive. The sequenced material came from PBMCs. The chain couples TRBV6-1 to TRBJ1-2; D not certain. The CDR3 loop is CASMQDYGYTF. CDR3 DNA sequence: TGTGCCAGCATGCAGGACTATGGCTACACCTTC.